This paragraph covers one T cell receptor (beta chain) sequence. The assay was immunoSEQ multiplex PCR, and TCRdb's table has in-frame clones only and misses some. This table has 100,000 or so clones, about 96% appearing once. This specimen belongs to a study of technical replicates of blood from a handful of donors. CDR1 PRHDT and CDR2 FYEKMQ come from the germline V gene (reference sequence). Trimming stripped 5 bases from V and 1 base from J, with 11 bases between. The CDR3 has 14 residues. The sequence derives from a human donor in good health. The chain links TRBV13 to TRBJ1-1; D remains unclear. Sequences were obtained from T cells isolated from PBMCs. The CDR3 sequence is CASSGGRQNTEAFF. The CDR3 DNA sequence: TGTGCCAGCAGCGGAGGTCGACAGAACACTGAAGCTTTCTTT.